A single sample is the source of the 2 T cell receptor beta chains below, sequenced in a study of blood T cell repertoires in COVID-19. Some clones are missing from TCRdb's copy, which holds only in-frame ones; the method was immunoSEQ multiplex PCR. The table includes 350,000 to 400,000 clones, approximately 91% detected once. Input material: PBMCs or T cells enriched from blood (not recorded which). These receptors originate from a woman in her thirties or forties who had been exposed to COVID-19.

The chain joins TRBV2 to TRBJ1-4; the match to TRBD1 covers 10 bases. The V gene end was trimmed by 6 bases and the J gene end by 10 bases; junction bases not matched to a gene: 17. From germline, CDR1 is SNHLY and CDR2 FYNNEI. The CDR3 has 17 amino acids. CDR3 sequence: CASRDPGQGSFSGKLFF. The CDR3 nucleotides read TGTGCCAGCAGGGATCCGGGACAGGGGAGCTTTAGTGGAAAACTGTTTTTT.

V is TRBV7-2 and J is TRBJ2-7, with D possibly being TRBD1 (7 bases). The CDR3 runs 16 residues. From germline, CDR1 is SGHTA and CDR2 FQGNSA. V was pared by 5 bases and J by 5 bases, with 22 bases between. In nucleotides, the CDR3 is TGTGCCAGCAGCCCTCAAGGGGGCGGGATTCCTCACGAGCAGTACTTC. The encoded protein is CASSPQGGGIPHEQYF.